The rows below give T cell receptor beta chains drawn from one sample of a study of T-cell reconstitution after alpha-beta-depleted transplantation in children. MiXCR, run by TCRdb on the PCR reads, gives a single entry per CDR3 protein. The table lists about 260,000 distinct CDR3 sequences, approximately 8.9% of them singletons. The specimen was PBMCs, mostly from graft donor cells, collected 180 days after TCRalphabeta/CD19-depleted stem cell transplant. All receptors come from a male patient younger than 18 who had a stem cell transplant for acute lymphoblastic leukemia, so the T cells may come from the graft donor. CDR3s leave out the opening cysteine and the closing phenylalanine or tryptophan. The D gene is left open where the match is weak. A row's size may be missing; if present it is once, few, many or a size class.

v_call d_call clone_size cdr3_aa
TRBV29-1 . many SGAVQGGYT
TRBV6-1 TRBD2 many ASSIIAGDNEQF
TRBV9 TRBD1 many ASSGTGPRAKNIQY
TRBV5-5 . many ASSFEAGLFYEQY
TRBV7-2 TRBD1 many ASSATGMQY
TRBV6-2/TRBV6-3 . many ASSYPGHSNQPQH
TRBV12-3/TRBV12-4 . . TISYRDTHSSYNSPLH
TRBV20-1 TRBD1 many SAIDRGHYEQY
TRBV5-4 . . ASSLPSGNGELF
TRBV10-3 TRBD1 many AIGGQGSYEQY